Listed below are T cell receptor beta chains from one sample, sequenced in a study of type 1 regulatory T cells. These receptors' targets are unknown. TCRdb processed the reads anew with MiXCR; each CDR3 protein has one entry. The top ten clones hold roughly 8% of a sample with tens of thousands of distinct CDR3 sequences, over 9% of them seen once. Sequencing was performed on cultured non-Tr1 T cells, either the whole culture or a sorted T cell fraction (not recorded which). The receptor set was obtained from a human donor in good health. Both conserved end residues are part of each CDR3. Each record gives: D gene, V gene, J gene, clone size, CDR3 DNA, CDR3 protein. The D gene is left open where the match is weak. Clone sizes are given selectively: once, few, many, or a class where the clone is expanded.

d_gene: -; v_gene: TRBV29-1; j_gene: TRBJ1-1; abundance: -; CDR3nt: TGCAGCGTTGACTCCGCGGGCACTGAAGCTTTCTTT; CDR3aa: CSVDSAGTEAFF
d_gene: TRBD1; v_gene: TRBV28; j_gene: TRBJ2-1; abundance: many; CDR3nt: TGTGCCAGCAGTTTAATCGCGACAGGGAAAAGCCGCGCCTCTTCCTTAACCTACAATGAGCAGTTCTTC; CDR3aa: CASSLIATGKSRASSLTYNEQFF
d_gene: TRBD2; v_gene: TRBV12-3/TRBV12-4; j_gene: TRBJ2-2; abundance: -; CDR3nt: TGTGCCAGCAGTTTAGCGCAAGGACTAGCGGGAAGCGGGGAGCTGTTTTTT; CDR3aa: CASSLAQGLAGSGELFF
d_gene: -; v_gene: TRBV30; j_gene: TRBJ2-5; abundance: few; CDR3nt: TGTGCCTGGAGTGTAGGGCGGGTGAGTCAAGAGACCCAGTACTTC; CDR3aa: CAWSVGRVSQETQYF
d_gene: -; v_gene: TRBV12-3/TRBV12-4; j_gene: TRBJ2-1; abundance: many; CDR3nt: TGTGCCAGCACACTGACTGAGGATGAGCAGTTCTTC; CDR3aa: CASTLTEDEQFF
d_gene: -; v_gene: TRBV29-1; j_gene: TRBJ2-2; abundance: few; CDR3nt: TGCAGCGTTGTAAGCCATCGGCGTGCGAACACCGGGGAGCTGTTTTTT; CDR3aa: CSVVSHRRANTGELFF
d_gene: TRBD2; v_gene: TRBV4-2; j_gene: TRBJ2-7; abundance: -; CDR3nt: TGTGCCAGCAGCCGAGAGATACCGTCCCTAGCGGGAGGCTACGAGCAGTACTTC; CDR3aa: CASSREIPSLAGGYEQYF
d_gene: TRBD1; v_gene: TRBV5-1; j_gene: TRBJ2-3; abundance: -; CDR3nt: TGCGCCAGCAGCCCAGGGGGCTATGGGGATACGCAGTATTTT; CDR3aa: CASSPGGYGDTQYF
d_gene: -; v_gene: TRBV19; j_gene: TRBJ2-2; abundance: -; CDR3nt: TGTGCCAGTAGTCCGGCCGGGGGAGTGGCCGGGGAGCTGTTTTTT; CDR3aa: CASSPAGGVAGELFF
d_gene: -; v_gene: TRBV12-3/TRBV12-4; j_gene: TRBJ2-1; abundance: -; CDR3nt: TGTTCCAGCAGTTTCGGCCGGGTGGATGAGCAGTTCTTC; CDR3aa: CSSSFGRVDEQFF
d_gene: TRBD1; v_gene: TRBV5-1; j_gene: TRBJ2-7; abundance: many; CDR3nt: TGCGCCAGCAGCTTCGGGACAGGTGCCCACGAGCAGTACTTC; CDR3aa: CASSFGTGAHEQYF
d_gene: TRBD2; v_gene: TRBV5-1; j_gene: TRBJ2-5; abundance: few; CDR3nt: TGCGCCAGCACCGGGACTAGCGTCGAGACCCAGTACTTC; CDR3aa: CASTGTSVETQYF
d_gene: -; v_gene: TRBV5-1; j_gene: TRBJ2-1; abundance: many; CDR3nt: TGCGCCAGCAGTTTACGGTCGACGGGGGCCTACAATGAGCAGTTCTTC; CDR3aa: CASSLRSTGAYNEQFF
d_gene: -; v_gene: TRBV12-3/TRBV12-4; j_gene: TRBJ2-2; abundance: many; CDR3nt: TGTGCCAGCAGTTTAAGACAAACTGCGGGGGAGCTGTTTTTT; CDR3aa: CASSLRQTAGELFF
d_gene: -; v_gene: TRBV7-2; j_gene: TRBJ2-3; abundance: many; CDR3nt: TGTGCCAGCAGCCGAGACAGGGGAGGGACAGATACGCAGTATTTT; CDR3aa: CASSRDRGGTDTQYF
d_gene: -; v_gene: TRBV12-3/TRBV12-4; j_gene: TRBJ1-5; abundance: few; CDR3nt: TGTGCCAGCAGTTTACGGCCGGGCGATCAGCCCCAGCATTTT; CDR3aa: CASSLRPGDQPQHF
d_gene: TRBD2; v_gene: TRBV5-1; j_gene: TRBJ2-5; abundance: many; CDR3nt: TGCGCCAGCAGCTTGACACTAGCGGAGAGGGTGGAGACCCAGTACTTC; CDR3aa: CASSLTLAERVETQYF
d_gene: -; v_gene: TRBV5-6; j_gene: TRBJ2-7; abundance: few; CDR3nt: TGTGCCAGCAGCTTGGCCGTGGTAGCGGATGTGTTATACGAGCAGTACTTC; CDR3aa: CASSLAVVADVLYEQYF
d_gene: TRBD2; v_gene: TRBV10-3; j_gene: TRBJ2-7; abundance: few; CDR3nt: TGTGCCATCAGTGGGGGGACTAGCGGGAGGGCCACCTACGAGCAGTACTTC; CDR3aa: CAISGGTSGRATYEQYF
d_gene: TRBD2; v_gene: TRBV9; j_gene: TRBJ2-2; abundance: -; CDR3nt: TGTGCCAGCAGCGTAGGCCTATTTGCGGGAGTACAAACCGGGGAGCTGTTTTTT; CDR3aa: CASSVGLFAGVQTGELFF
d_gene: TRBD1; v_gene: TRBV12-3/TRBV12-4; j_gene: TRBJ1-5; abundance: many; CDR3nt: TGTGCCAGCAGTTTCAGGGGGATTGGCAATCAGCCCCAGCATTTT; CDR3aa: CASSFRGIGNQPQHF
d_gene: TRBD2; v_gene: TRBV19; j_gene: TRBJ2-7; abundance: -; CDR3nt: TGTGCCAGTAGTAGGGAGGGAGGCTACGAGCAGTACTTC; CDR3aa: CASSREGGYEQYF
d_gene: TRBD1; v_gene: TRBV19; j_gene: TRBJ1-5; abundance: few; CDR3nt: TGTGCCAGTAGTCGGCAGGGGGGCAATCAGCCCCAGCATTTT; CDR3aa: CASSRQGGNQPQHF
d_gene: -; v_gene: TRBV12-3/TRBV12-4; j_gene: TRBJ1-3; abundance: many; CDR3nt: TGTGCCAGCAGTCCCCAGTCTGGGGGGACTGGAAACACCATATATTTT; CDR3aa: CASSPQSGGTGNTIYF
d_gene: -; v_gene: TRBV5-4; j_gene: TRBJ2-1; abundance: -; CDR3nt: TGTGCCAGCAGCCAGACCGGGACTCCCCTCAATGAGCAGTTCTTC; CDR3aa: CASSQTGTPLNEQFF
d_gene: -; v_gene: TRBV20-1; j_gene: TRBJ1-2; abundance: many; CDR3nt: TGCAGCGGCCATGCGGCCACGGGCTATGGCTACACCTTC; CDR3aa: CSGHAATGYGYTF
d_gene: -; v_gene: TRBV6-2/TRBV6-3; j_gene: TRBJ1-5; abundance: medium-sized; CDR3nt: TGTGCCAGCAGTTACCCCGGTGGGGGCCAGCCCCAGCATTTT; CDR3aa: CASSYPGGGQPQHF
d_gene: -; v_gene: TRBV20-1; j_gene: TRBJ2-3; abundance: -; CDR3nt: TGCAGTGCTAGAGGCCCACTGGATACGCAGTATTTT; CDR3aa: CSARGPLDTQYF
d_gene: -; v_gene: TRBV7-2; j_gene: TRBJ2-7; abundance: many; CDR3nt: TGTGCCAGCAGCTCATACATTGGCGAGCAGTACTTC; CDR3aa: CASSSYIGEQYF
d_gene: -; v_gene: TRBV9; j_gene: TRBJ1-2; abundance: many; CDR3nt: TGTGCCAGCAGCGTAGGGGGAAGAGCTAACTATGGCTACACCTTC; CDR3aa: CASSVGGRANYGYTF
d_gene: -; v_gene: TRBV19; j_gene: TRBJ2-3; abundance: -; CDR3nt: TGTGCCAGTATGATTAGCACCCGCGGAGATACGCAGTATTTT; CDR3aa: CASMISTRGDTQYF
d_gene: -; v_gene: TRBV7-8; j_gene: TRBJ1-6; abundance: many; CDR3nt: TGTGCCAGCAGCTTAGCGGTGTCACCCCTCCACTTT; CDR3aa: CASSLAVSPLHF
d_gene: TRBD1; v_gene: TRBV20-1; j_gene: TRBJ2-7; abundance: -; CDR3nt: TGCAGTGCCAAGGACAGGGTCTACGAGCAGTACTTC; CDR3aa: CSAKDRVYEQYF
d_gene: -; v_gene: TRBV5-4; j_gene: TRBJ2-1; abundance: many; CDR3nt: TGTGCCAGCAGCTTGGCCCGGCTAGGAAATGAGCAGTTCTTC; CDR3aa: CASSLARLGNEQFF
d_gene: -; v_gene: TRBV20-1; j_gene: TRBJ2-6; abundance: -; CDR3nt: TGCAGTGCTAGTAGTCATACAAGGGCTGCTGGGGCCAACGTCCTGACTTTC; CDR3aa: CSASSHTRAAGANVLTF
d_gene: -; v_gene: TRBV4-2; j_gene: TRBJ2-3; abundance: -; CDR3nt: TGTGCCAGCAGCCAAGTAGGTGTTAGCGGAGGGGAGGATACGCAGTATTTT; CDR3aa: CASSQVGVSGGEDTQYF
d_gene: -; v_gene: TRBV7-2; j_gene: TRBJ1-5; abundance: -; CDR3nt: TGTGCCAGCAGCTTATTCGGGACAAGCAATCAGCCCCAGCATTTT; CDR3aa: CASSLFGTSNQPQHF
d_gene: -; v_gene: TRBV5-1; j_gene: TRBJ1-1; abundance: few; CDR3nt: TGCGCCAGCAGCTTGGAGGGGAACACTGAAGCTTTCTTT; CDR3aa: CASSLEGNTEAFF